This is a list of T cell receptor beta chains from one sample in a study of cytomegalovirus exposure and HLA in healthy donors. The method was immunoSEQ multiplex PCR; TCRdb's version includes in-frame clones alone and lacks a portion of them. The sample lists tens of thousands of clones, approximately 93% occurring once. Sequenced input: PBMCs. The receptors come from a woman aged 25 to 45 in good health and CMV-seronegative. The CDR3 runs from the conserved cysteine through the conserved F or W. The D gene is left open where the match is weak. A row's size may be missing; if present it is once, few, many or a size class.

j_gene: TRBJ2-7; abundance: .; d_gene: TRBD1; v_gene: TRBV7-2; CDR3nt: TGTGCCAGCAGCTTAACCGGGACAGGGTCCTACGAGCAGTACTTC; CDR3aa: CASSLTGTGSYEQYF
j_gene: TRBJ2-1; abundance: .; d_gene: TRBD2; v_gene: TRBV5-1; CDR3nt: TGCGCCAGCAGCTTAGCGGGAGGGCCAAATGAGCAGTTCTTC; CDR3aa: CASSLAGGPNEQFF
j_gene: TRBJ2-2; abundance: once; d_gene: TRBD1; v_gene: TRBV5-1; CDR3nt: TGCGCCAGCAGCATGGTCAGGGGGCGCACCGGGGAGCTGTTTTTT; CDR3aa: CASSMVRGRTGELFF
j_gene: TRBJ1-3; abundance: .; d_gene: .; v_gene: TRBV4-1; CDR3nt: TGCGCCAGCAGCCATGTGATTCGGCCTGAGGCTGGAAACACCATATATTTT; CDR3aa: CASSHVIRPEAGNTIYF
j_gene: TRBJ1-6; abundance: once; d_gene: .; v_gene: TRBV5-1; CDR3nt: TGCGCCAGCAGCTTGGGAGTGGCAGGCCAACTTTTATATAATTCACCCCTCCACTTT; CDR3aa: CASSLGVAGQLLYNSPLHF
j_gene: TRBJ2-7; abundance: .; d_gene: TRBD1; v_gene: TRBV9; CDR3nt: TGTGCCAGCAGCGTAGCGGGACAGAGCTACGAGCAGTACTTC; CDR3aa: CASSVAGQSYEQYF
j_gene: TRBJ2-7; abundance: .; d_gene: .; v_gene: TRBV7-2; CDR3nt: TGTGCCAGCAGCCGAGAGCTCTACGAGCAGTACTTC; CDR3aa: CASSRELYEQYF
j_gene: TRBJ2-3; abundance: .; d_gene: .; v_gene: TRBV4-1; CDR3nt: TGCGCCAGCAGCCAATCACAGGGCTCAGATACGCAGTATTTT; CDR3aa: CASSQSQGSDTQYF
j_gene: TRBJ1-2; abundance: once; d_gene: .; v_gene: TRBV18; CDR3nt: TGTGCCAGCTCACCAGGGAGTAACTATGGCTACACCTTC; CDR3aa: CASSPGSNYGYTF
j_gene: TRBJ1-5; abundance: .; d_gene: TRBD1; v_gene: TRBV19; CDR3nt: TGTGCCAGTAGGCCGACAGGGGGTCCTCAGCCCCAGCATTTT; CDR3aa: CASRPTGGPQPQHF
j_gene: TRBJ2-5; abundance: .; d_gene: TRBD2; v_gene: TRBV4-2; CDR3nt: TGTGCCAGCAGCCAAGGTAACGGGAGGGCCCAAGAGACCCAGTACTTC; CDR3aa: CASSQGNGRAQETQYF
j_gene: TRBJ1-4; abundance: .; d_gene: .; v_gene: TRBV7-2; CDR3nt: TGTGCCAGCAGCATACAACAGGGATGGGACAATGAAAAACTGTTTTTT; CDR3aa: CASSIQQGWDNEKLFF
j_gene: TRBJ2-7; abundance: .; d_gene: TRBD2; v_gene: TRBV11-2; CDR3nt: TGTGCCAGCAGCTTAATCCCCGAGGTAGCGGGGGACCCCGAGCAGTACTTC; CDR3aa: CASSLIPEVAGDPEQYF
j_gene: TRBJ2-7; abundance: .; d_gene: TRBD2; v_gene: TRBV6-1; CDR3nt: TGTGCCAGCGCGGGAGGGGACCAATACGAGCAGTACTTC; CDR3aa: CASAGGDQYEQYF
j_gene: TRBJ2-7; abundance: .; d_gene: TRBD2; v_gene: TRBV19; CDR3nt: TGTGCCAGTAGGACTAAAGCGGGAGCGAGTCCGGAGCAGTACTTC; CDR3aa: CASRTKAGASPEQYF
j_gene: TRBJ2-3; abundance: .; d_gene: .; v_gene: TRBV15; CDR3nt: TGTGCCACCAGCAGAGATCGCGGGGGCAGCACAGATACGCAGTATTTT; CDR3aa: CATSRDRGGSTDTQYF
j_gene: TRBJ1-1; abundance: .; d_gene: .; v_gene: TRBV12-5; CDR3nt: TGTGCTAGTGGTCCCTCTTTCGGGGGAGCTTTCTTT; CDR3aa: CASGPSFGGAFF
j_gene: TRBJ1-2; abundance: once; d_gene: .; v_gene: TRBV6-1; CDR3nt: TGTGCCAGCAGTGGGGCCTCAAGATCCTATGGCTACACCTTC; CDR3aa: CASSGASRSYGYTF
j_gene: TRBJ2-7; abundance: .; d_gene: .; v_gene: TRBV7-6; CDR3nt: TGTGCCAGCAGCTTTGGGGGGGGGCAATCCTACGAGCAGTACTTC; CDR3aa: CASSFGGGQSYEQYF
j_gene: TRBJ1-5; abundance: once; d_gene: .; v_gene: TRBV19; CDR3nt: TGTGCCAGTTCAGGGGTGTATAGCAATCAGCCCCAGCATTTT; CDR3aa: CASSGVYSNQPQHF
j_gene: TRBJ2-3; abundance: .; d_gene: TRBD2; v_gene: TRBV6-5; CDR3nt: TGTGCCAGCAGTTACCGGGGGGGATCAGATACGCAGTATTTT; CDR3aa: CASSYRGGSDTQYF
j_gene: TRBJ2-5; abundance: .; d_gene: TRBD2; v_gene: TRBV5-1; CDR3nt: TGCGCCAGCAGCAAATCTAGCGGGAGTATTGAGACCCAGTACTTC; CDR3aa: CASSKSSGSIETQYF
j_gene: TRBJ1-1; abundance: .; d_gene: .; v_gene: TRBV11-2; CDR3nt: TGTGCCAGCAGCCCCCTGGGCCGGGGGAACACTGAAGCTTTCTTT; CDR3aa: CASSPLGRGNTEAFF
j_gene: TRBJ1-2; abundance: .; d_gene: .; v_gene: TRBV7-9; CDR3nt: TGTGCCAGCAGCTTAGATGGAGGTGGCTACACCTTC; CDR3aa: CASSLDGGGYTF
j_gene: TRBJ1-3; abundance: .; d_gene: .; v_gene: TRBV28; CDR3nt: TGTGCCAGCAGTGCTGACTGGGACTTACGCTCTGGAAACACCATATATTTT; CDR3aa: CASSADWDLRSGNTIYF
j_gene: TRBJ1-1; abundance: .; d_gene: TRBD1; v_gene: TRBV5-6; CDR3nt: TGTGCCAGCAGCTCCAGACAGGGTGGGACTGAAGCTTTCTTT; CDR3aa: CASSSRQGGTEAFF
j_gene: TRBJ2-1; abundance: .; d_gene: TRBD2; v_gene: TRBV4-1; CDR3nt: TGCGCCAGCAGCCAATATAGCGGGAGCTTCTACAATGAGCAGTTCTTC; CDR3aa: CASSQYSGSFYNEQFF
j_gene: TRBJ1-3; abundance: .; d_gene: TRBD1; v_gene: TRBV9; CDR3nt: TGTGCCAGCAGCGTAGCTACAGGGGGGGGTGGAAACACCATATATTTT; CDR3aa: CASSVATGGGGNTIYF
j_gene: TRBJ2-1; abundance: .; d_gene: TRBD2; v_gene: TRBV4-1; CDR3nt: TGCGCCAGCAGCCTAAGGACTAGCGAGAGTGAGCAGTTCTTC; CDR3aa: CASSLRTSESEQFF
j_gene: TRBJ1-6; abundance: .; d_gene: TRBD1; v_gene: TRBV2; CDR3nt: TGTGCCAGCAGTGTGGCTACAGGGGATTCACCCCTCCACTTT; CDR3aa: CASSVATGDSPLHF
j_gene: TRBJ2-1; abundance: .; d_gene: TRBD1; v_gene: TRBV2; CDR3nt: TGTGCCAGCGTTCGCCGGGACAGTTACAATGAGCAGTTCTTC; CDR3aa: CASVRRDSYNEQFF
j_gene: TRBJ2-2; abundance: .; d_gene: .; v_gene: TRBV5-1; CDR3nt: TGCGCCAGCAGCCCCCTGACTAGGGCGAGGGTCTCTCGGGACACCGGGGAGCTGTTTTTT; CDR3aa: CASSPLTRARVSRDTGELFF
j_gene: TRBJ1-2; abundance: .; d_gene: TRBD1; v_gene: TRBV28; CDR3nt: TGTGCCAGCAGTGAGCGGACAGGGGATAGAAATGGCTACACCTTC; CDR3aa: CASSERTGDRNGYTF
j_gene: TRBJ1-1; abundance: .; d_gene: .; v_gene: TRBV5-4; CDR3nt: TGTGCCAGCAGCTTGGAACTTATGAACACTGAAGCTTTCTTT; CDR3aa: CASSLELMNTEAFF
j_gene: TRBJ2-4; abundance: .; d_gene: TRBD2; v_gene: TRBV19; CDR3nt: TGTGCCAGTAGTATTTTCCCCGGCGGGGGTACTCAAAACATTCAGTACTTC; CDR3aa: CASSIFPGGGTQNIQYF
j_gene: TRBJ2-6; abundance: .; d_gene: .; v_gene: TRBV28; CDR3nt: TGTGCCAGCAGTCCGGGAATCCTCGGGGCCAACGTCCTGACTTTC; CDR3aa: CASSPGILGANVLTF
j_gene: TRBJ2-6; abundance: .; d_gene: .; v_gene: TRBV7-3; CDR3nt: TGTGCCAGCAGCCAACGGGGGGCCAACGTCCTGACTTTC; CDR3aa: CASSQRGANVLTF
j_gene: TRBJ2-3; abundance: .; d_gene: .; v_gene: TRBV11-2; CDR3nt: TGTGCCAGCAGCTTAGGGGGTTGGCAGGGGCTTGGCACAGATACGCAGTATTTT; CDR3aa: CASSLGGWQGLGTDTQYF
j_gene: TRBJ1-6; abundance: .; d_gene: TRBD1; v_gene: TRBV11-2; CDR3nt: TGTGCCAGCAGCTTAGAAGTGCAGGGGGCCTCACCCCTCCACTTT; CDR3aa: CASSLEVQGASPLHF
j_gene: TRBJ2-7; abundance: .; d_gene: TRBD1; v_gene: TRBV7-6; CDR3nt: TGTGCCAGCAGCTTCGGGACAGGGGGATCCTACGAGCAGTACTTC; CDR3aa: CASSFGTGGSYEQYF
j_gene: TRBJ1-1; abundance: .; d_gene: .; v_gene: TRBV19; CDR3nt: TGTGCCAGTAGTATCGGGGGGCTCTTAAACACTGAAGCTTTCTTT; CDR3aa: CASSIGGLLNTEAFF
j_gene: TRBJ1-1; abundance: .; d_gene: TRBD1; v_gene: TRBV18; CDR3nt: TGTGCCAGCTCGGCTACAGGGGGCTCTGAAGCTTTCTTT; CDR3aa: CASSATGGSEAFF